Listed below are T cell receptor beta chains from one sample, sequenced in a study of CD4 and CD8 cells across lung adenocarcinoma regions. TCRdb used MiXCR to reprocess the PCR reads, holding one entry per CDR3 protein. This table has 6,500 to 10,000 distinct CDR3 sequences, about 56% appearing once. Sequenced sample: CD8+ T cells from the center of a lung tumor. The source is a female donor with lung adenocarcinoma. The CD4 and CD8 labels of this study may be unreliable. CDR3s include the opening cysteine and the closing phenylalanine or tryptophan. Each record gives: clone size, J gene, V gene, D gene, CDR3 DNA, CDR3 protein. A D gene is named only where the DNA matches it firmly. Size tells how often a clone was seen (once, few, many) or the class of an expanded clone, and some rows leave it out.

>NA|TRBJ2-6|TRBV4-3|NA
TGCGCCAGCAGCCAAGCACTCAGGCAGTCTGGGGCCAACGTCCTGACTTTC
CASSQALRQSGANVLTF
>NA|TRBJ1-4|TRBV19|TRBD1
TGTGCCAGTACATCCGGACAGGGCCTGGAAAAACTGTTTTTT
CASTSGQGLEKLFF
>many|TRBJ2-3|TRBV7-3|NA
TGTGCCAGCAGCTTAACGGGGACTCGATTTAGCACAGATACGCAGTATTTT
CASSLTGTRFSTDTQYF
>NA|TRBJ2-3|TRBV11-2|TRBD2
TGTGGCGGGGGGTTCGGGGGCGGTGACGTAGATACGCAGTATTTC
CGGGFGGGDVDTQYF
>NA|TRBJ2-1|TRBV7-2|NA
TGTGCCAGCAGCTTGAGGAGGACCCCTGGGGAGCTGTTCTTT
CASSLRRTPGELFF
>large|TRBJ2-2|TRBV10-3|NA
TGTGCCATCACTAAGGGACCGACCTTCACCGGGGAGCTGTTTTTT
CAITKGPTFTGELFF
>NA|TRBJ2-5|TRBV11-1|NA
TGTGCCAGCAGCTTATGGGGTCCAGGACCAGATACCCAGTACTTC
CASSLWGPGPDTQYF
>NA|TRBJ2-3|TRBV10-3|NA
TGTGCCATCAGGGACGCACGGGCAGAGACGCAGTATTTC
CAIRDARAETQYF
>NA|TRBJ2-5|TRBV7-3|NA
TGTGCCAGCATCGAACACCGGGGCCGGAGAATCGGGACCCAGTACTTC
CASIEHRGRRIGTQYF
>NA|TRBJ2-1|TRBV6-5|TRBD2
TGTGCCAGCAGCTTGACTAGCGGGGAGGGAGGGAATGAGCAGTTCTTC
CASSLTSGEGGNEQFF
>NA|TRBJ2-2|TRBV7-6|NA
TGTGCCAGCCTGCGGGACAACCTCGGGGAGCTGTTTTTT
CASLRDNLGELFF
>many|TRBJ2-7|TRBV7-7|NA
TGTGCTAGCAGCCCGGCAACAGTCTACGAGCAGTACTTC
CASSPATVYEQYF
>NA|TRBJ2-4|TRBV6-1|TRBD2
TGTGCCAGCGGCCAGGGACTAGCCAAAAACGTTCAGTACTTC
CASGQGLAKNVQYF
>NA|TRBJ2-1|TRBV11-3|TRBD2
TGTGCCAGCAGCCGATGGACTAGCGGGACCTACAATGAGCAGTTCTTC
CASSRWTSGTYNEQFF
>large|TRBJ1-1|TRBV7-2|NA
TGTGCCAGCAGCTTAGCACAGAAAGCTTTCTTT
CASSLAQKAFF
>few|TRBJ1-6|TRBV7-6|TRBD1
TGTGCCAGCACCTACAGGGACAGCTCCTATAATTCACCCCTCCACTTT
CASTYRDSSYNSPLHF
>NA|TRBJ2-1|TRBV5-1|TRBD2
TGCGCCAGCAGCTCCGGGGCTAGCGGGACCTACAATGAGCAGTTCTTC
CASSSGASGTYNEQFF
>few|TRBJ2-1|TRBV12-3/TRBV12-4|NA
TGTGCCAGCAGTTTCAGGGGGGGGGGGGGAGACAATGAGCAGTTCTTC
CASSFRGGGGDNEQFF
>medium-sized|TRBJ2-1|TRBV7-2|TRBD2
TGTGCCAGCAGCTTAGTATCTAGCGGGGGGGATTCCTACGAGCAGTTCTTC
CASSLVSSGGDSYEQFF
>medium-sized|TRBJ2-3|TRBV5-8|NA
TGTGCCAGCAGCTTATCAGGGGCCCTTACAAATACGCAGTATTTT
CASSLSGALTNTQYF
>NA|TRBJ2-5|TRBV7-8|TRBD2
TGTGCCAGCAGCTCCTATTCGCCCGGACTAGCGGGAGTAGAACAAGAGACCCAGTACTTC
CASSSYSPGLAGVEQETQYF
>few|TRBJ2-7|TRBV7-2|NA
TGTGCCAGCAGCTTAGTACTGTGGGGCAGTCACTACGAGCAGTACTTC
CASSLVLWGSHYEQYF